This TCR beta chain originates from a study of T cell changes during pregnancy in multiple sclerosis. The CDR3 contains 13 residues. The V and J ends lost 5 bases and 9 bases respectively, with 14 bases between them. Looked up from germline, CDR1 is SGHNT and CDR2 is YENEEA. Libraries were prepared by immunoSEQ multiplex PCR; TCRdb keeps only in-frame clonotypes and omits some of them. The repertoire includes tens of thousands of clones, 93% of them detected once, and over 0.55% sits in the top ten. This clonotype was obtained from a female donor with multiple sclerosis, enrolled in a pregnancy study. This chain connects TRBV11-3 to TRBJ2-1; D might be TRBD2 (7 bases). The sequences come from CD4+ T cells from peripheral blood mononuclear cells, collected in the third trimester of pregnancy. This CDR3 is CASSPAGAGEQFF. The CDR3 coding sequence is TGTGCCAGCAGCCCCGCGGGGGCGGGTGAGCAGTTCTTC.